Listed below are T cell receptor beta chains from one sample, sequenced in a study of blood T cell repertoires in COVID-19. Some clones are missing from TCRdb's copy, which holds only in-frame ones; the method was immunoSEQ multiplex PCR. This table has some 120,000 clones, 75% to 90% appearing once. The source material was peripheral blood. Source of these receptors: a man in his 70s with acute or convalescent COVID-19. Both conserved end residues are part of each CDR3. A D gene is named only where the DNA matches it firmly. The listing skips clone size in some rows; elsewhere it reads once, few, many or a size class.

TRBV7-6	-	TRBJ2-1	TRBD2	CASSQGLAIYNEQFF	TGTGCCAGCAGCCAGGGACTAGCCATTTACAATGAGCAGTTCTTC
TRBV7-9	-	TRBJ1-2	-	CASSQNRVYYGYTF	TGTGCCAGCAGCCAAAACAGGGTTTACTATGGCTACACCTTC
TRBV7-6	-	TRBJ2-4	-	CASSLKPSGGRAKNIQYF	TGTGCCAGCAGCTTAAAGCCCTCAGGGGGGAGAGCCAAAAACATTCAGTACTTC
TRBV2	-	TRBJ2-3	TRBD2	CASGRASGTDTQYF	TGTGCCAGCGGAAGGGCTAGCGGGACAGATACGCAGTATTTT
TRBV21-1	-	TRBJ2-7	-	CASSKQGKTDTYLCSYEQYF	-
TRBV2	-	TRBJ2-2	-	CASSVSPYGELFF	TGTGCCAGCAGTGTAAGTCCCTACGGGGAGCTGTTTTTT
TRBV7-9	-	TRBJ1-2	-	CASSFGGPDQGGYTF	TGTGCCAGCAGCTTTGGGGGTCCCGACCAGGGGGGCTACACCTTC
TRBV6-1	-	TRBJ1-5	TRBD1	CASSESGAGGAGQPQHF	TGTGCCAGCAGTGAAAGTGGGGCAGGGGGCGCGGGTCAGCCCCAGCATTTT
TRBV7-6	-	TRBJ2-3	-	CASSHRLRGTDTQYF	TGTGCCAGCAGCCACCGATTGAGGGGGACAGATACGCAGTATTTT
TRBV6-5	-	TRBJ2-7	TRBD1	CASSYPGTGGSYEQYF	TGTGCCAGCAGTTACCCCGGGACAGGGGGCTCCTACGAGCAGTACTTC
TRBV6-5	-	TRBJ2-5	TRBD2	CASSYSSGGGQETQYF	TGTGCCAGCAGTTACTCCAGCGGGGGAGGACAAGAGACCCAGTACTTC
TRBV11-2	-	TRBJ2-1	-	CASSLEILAPIGQFF	TGTGCCAGCAGCTTAGAGATACTAGCCCCGATAGGGCAGTTCTTC
TRBV10-3	-	TRBJ2-2	-	CAISEGQGYTGELFF	TGTGCCATCAGTGAGGGGCAGGGGTACACCGGGGAGCTGTTTTTT
TRBV6-5	-	TRBJ2-7	-	CASRPTGNSYEQYF	TGTGCCAGCAGGCCAACAGGGAATAGCTACGAGCAGTACTTC
TRBV7-9	-	TRBJ1-6	-	CASSFPIGPGVASPLHF	TGTGCCAGCAGCTTTCCAATCGGACCGGGGGTGGCTTCACCCCTCCACTTT
TRBV6-1	once	TRBJ1-6	-	CASSEAHPGSSPLHF	TGTGCCAGCAGTGAAGCCCACCCGGGTAGTTCACCCCTCCACTTT
TRBV5-6	-	TRBJ2-5	-	CASSLDLQETQYF	TGTGCCAGCAGCTTGGATCTCCAAGAGACCCAGTACTTC
TRBV19	-	TRBJ2-7	TRBD1	CATEGQGAKGPPHEGYF	TGTGCCACCGAGGGACAGGGGGCGAAGGGTCCCCCCCACGAGGGGTACTTC
TRBV7-8	-	TRBJ2-6	-	CASSFFVGSGANVLTF	TGTGCCAGCAGCTTTTTCGTCGGCTCTGGGGCCAACGTCCTGACTTTC
TRBV2	-	TRBJ2-7	TRBD1	CASKTGGSVQYF	TGTGCCAGCAAGACAGGGGGCTCTGTGCAGTACTTC
TRBV6-4	few	TRBJ2-3	TRBD1	CASSDGTGSVDTQYF	TGTGCCAGCAGTGATGGGACAGGGTCTGTAGATACGCAGTATTTT
TRBV29-1	-	TRBJ1-3	-	CSVDLGVDTIYF	TGCAGCGTTGATTTAGGGGTTGACACCATATATTTT
TRBV10-3	once	TRBJ1-2	TRBD1	CAIRTDRGLGDYGYTF	TGTGCCATCAGAACTGACAGGGGGCTGGGTGACTATGGCTACACCTTC
TRBV3-1/TRBV3-2	-	TRBJ1-2	-	CASSQDLYGYTF	TGTGCCAGCAGCCAAGATCTCTATGGCTACACCTTC
TRBV4-1	-	TRBJ2-5	-	CASSPGNQRETQYF	TGCGCCAGCAGCCCAGGCAACCAACGGGAGACCCAGTACTTC
TRBV7-2	-	TRBJ1-1	-	CASSFGQRNTEAFF	TGTGCCAGCAGCTTCGGACAGAGGAACACTGAAGCTTTCTTT
TRBV18	once	TRBJ1-2	-	CASSPPETGSYGYTF	TGTGCCAGCTCACCACCAGAAACAGGCTCATATGGCTACACCTTC
TRBV19	-	TRBJ2-5	-	CASSQGNSQETQYF	TGTGCCAGTAGTCAGGGAAATTCCCAAGAGACCCAGTACTTC
TRBV12-5	-	TRBJ1-5	-	CASGAGDYSNQPQHF	TGTGCTAGTGGTGCCGGGGATTATAGCAATCAGCCCCAGCATTTT
TRBV5-1	-	TRBJ2-2	TRBD1	CASSFSGGPRGELFF	TGCGCCAGCAGCTTTTCAGGGGGCCCGAGAGGGGAGCTGTTTTTT
TRBV2	once	TRBJ2-7	-	CASSDTRGTIYSYEQYF	TGTGCCAGCAGTGACACCAGGGGCACTATTTACTCCTACGAGCAGTACTTC
TRBV10-3	-	TRBJ1-1	TRBD1	CAISDRRTGGTEAFF	TGTGCCATCAGTGATAGACGGACAGGGGGCACTGAAGCTTTCTTT
TRBV9	few	TRBJ2-1	-	CASSSDMARSREQFF	TGTGCCAGCAGCTCGGACATGGCGAGGTCACGCGAGCAGTTCTTC
TRBV5-6	-	TRBJ1-5	-	CASSLRGDGNSQHF	TGTGCCAGCAGCTTGAGGGGCGATGGGAATTCGCAGCATTTT
TRBV3-1/TRBV3-2	-	TRBJ2-2	-	CASSQGSSPSHGELFF	TGTGCCAGCAGCCAAGGCAGTTCCCCCTCCCACGGGGAGCTGTTTTTT
TRBV5-4	-	TRBJ1-2	-	CASSSGNYGYTF	TGTGCCAGCAGCTCCGGGAACTATGGCTACACCTTC